This T cell receptor (beta chain) was captured in a study of siplizumab effects on memory and regulatory T cells. Germline V CDR1 and CDR2: SGHVS, FNYEAQ. The CDR3 totals 12 residues. V shed 5 bases and J 4 bases; nucleotides not matched to a gene: 2. TCRdb's table, derived via immunoSEQ multiplex PCR, lists solely in-frame clones and lacks some. The sample holds roughly 60,000 clones, approximately 95% seen once. This TCR was sampled from a human donor in good health. The chain joins TRBV7-6 to TRBJ2-7; TRBD2 matches 7 bases. Sample: CD8+ T cells sorted from blood. DNA for the CDR3: TGTGCCAGCAGCCCCGGGGGGTACGAGCAGTACTTC. It encodes CASSPGGYEQYF.